What follows describes a single T cell receptor beta chain. Its antigen is not identified. The sample belongs to a study of shared clonotypes between healthy human individuals. Study observations and caveats: Naive subsets generally had larger estimated richness than memory subsets. For naive CD4 cells, approximately 4.7% of clonotypes were shared across a handful of donors. Tissues were not sampled, only blood, and their repertoires likely differ.

Every immunoSEQ plate was one replicate of a subset's evenly spread DNA. This table comes from immunoSEQ multiplex PCR, and its TCRdb copy is limited to in-frame clones, with some not included. There are 950,000 to 1,200,000 clones in the sample; roughly 80% occur only once, and about 0.89% lies in the top ten. Germline-derived CDR1 and CDR2 are SGHDT and YYEEEE. The ends were cut back, 2 bases at V and 2 bases at J, with 11 bases in the middle. The CDR3 runs 15 residues. This clonotype was obtained from a man between 18 and 29 years old in good health. Some clones in this sample may be carry-over from other donors' samples. Sample: memory CD4+ T cells from PBMCs. This sample's subset: CD45RA-negative fraction. The chain has TRBV5-6 and TRBJ1-3; a weak D match, TRBD1 (6 bases). The CDR3 DNA sequence: TGTGCCAGCAGCTTTGTGGGGGCGACTGGAAACACCATATATTTT. Translated, it gives CASSFVGATGNTIYF.